Listed below are T cell receptor beta chains from one sample, sequenced in a study of blood T cell repertoires in COVID-19. The method was immunoSEQ multiplex PCR; TCRdb's version includes in-frame clones alone and lacks a portion of them. Here the sample spans 310,000 or so clones, roughly 86% being singletons. Sequencing was done on a sample of peripheral blood. The receptors stem from a woman aged 45-65 years with acute or convalescent COVID-19. CDR3s include the opening cysteine and the closing phenylalanine or tryptophan. A D gene is named only where the DNA matches it firmly. Some rows have no size entry. The others give once, few or many, or a class for an expanded clone.

d_call	cdr3_length	v_call	j_call	clone_size	cdr3_nt	cdr3_aa
TRBD2	16	TRBV18	TRBJ2-3	once	TGTGCCAGCTCACAATTAGCGGGAGGTAGCACAGATACGCAGTATTTT	CASSQLAGGSTDTQYF
.	12	TRBV5-1	TRBJ1-6	.	TGCGCCAGCAGCTCAGGGAATTCACCCCTCCACTTT	CASSSGNSPLHF
TRBD1	12	TRBV28	TRBJ1-2	.	TGTGCCAGCAGGGCAGGGGGCTATGGCTACACCTTC	CASRAGGYGYTF
TRBD2	16	TRBV25-1	TRBJ2-1	.	TGTGCCAGCGGACGACTAGCGGGAGGGGGAAGGAATGAGCAGTTCTTC	CASGRLAGGGRNEQFF
.	14	TRBV7-3	TRBJ2-3	.	TGTGCCAGCAGCTTAAACAGTTACACAGATACGCAGTATTTT	CASSLNSYTDTQYF
TRBD1	16	TRBV5-1	TRBJ2-5	.	TGCGCCAGCAGCCCCCTGATACACAGGGGCGGGGAGACCCAGTACTTC	CASSPLIHRGGETQYF
.	14	TRBV27	TRBJ2-5	.	TGTGCCAGCAGTTTATGGGCCGACCTCAAGGCCCAGTACTTC	CASSLWADLKAQYF
TRBD2	16	TRBV4-1	TRBJ2-5	.	TGCGCCAGCAGCACCTCTAGCGGGAGGAGAGCGGAGACCCAGTACTTC	CASSTSSGRRAETQYF
.	15	TRBV5-1	TRBJ2-2	.	TGCGCCAGCAGCTTGGCGGGATCGAACACCGGGGAGCTGTTTTTT	CASSLAGSNTGELFF
.	13	TRBV5-4	TRBJ1-1	.	TGTGCCAGCAGCCGGTGGGGGGACACTGAAGCTTTCTTT	CASSRWGDTEAFF
TRBD1	15	TRBV5-1	TRBJ1-3	.	TGCGCCAGCAGCTTGGACAGGGGGTCTGGAAACACCATATATTTT	CASSLDRGSGNTIYF
TRBD1	14	TRBV15	TRBJ2-2	.	TGTGCCACCGCATGGCAGGGGGACACCGGGGAGCTGTTTTTT	CATAWQGDTGELFF
.	15	TRBV5-1	TRBJ2-1	.	TGCGCCAGCAGCCCTGGGGGCAGGGAGTACAATGAGCAGTTCTTC	CASSPGGREYNEQFF
TRBD1	14	TRBV9	TRBJ2-5	.	TGTGCCAGCAGCTTCCAGGGGGCGCATGAGACCCAGTACTTC	CASSFQGAHETQYF
TRBD2	17	TRBV4-1	TRBJ2-2	.	TGCGCCAGCAGCCCGGGGGGCGGGAGGGCCCGAACCGGGGAGCTGTTTTTT	CASSPGGGRARTGELFF
.	17	TRBV2	TRBJ1-2	.	TGTGCCAGCACGCGAGATTGGACAGCCTCCTCTAACTATGGCTACACCTTC	CASTRDWTASSNYGYTF
TRBD1	16	TRBV19	TRBJ1-2	few	TGTGCCAGTAGTACACGACAGGGGGCCGCCCCCTATGGCTACACCTTC	CASSTRQGAAPYGYTF
.	14	TRBV5-1	TRBJ2-3	once	TGCGCCAGCAGCCGAGGAGGGCCGACAGATACGCAGTATTTT	CASSRGGPTDTQYF
TRBD2	18	TRBV11-2	TRBJ2-5	.	TGTGCCAGCAGCTTAGATCGGCTCGGACTAGCGGCCCAAGAGACCCAGTACTTC	CASSLDRLGLAAQETQYF
.	14	TRBV27	TRBJ1-2	.	TGTGCCAGCAGGCAGGGTCAAGCTAACTATGGCTACACCTTC	CASRQGQANYGYTF
TRBD1	15	TRBV19	TRBJ2-7	.	TGTGCCAGTAGTCCGACCGGGACAGGGACCCACGAGCAGTACTTC	CASSPTGTGTHEQYF
.	15	TRBV7-2	TRBJ1-4	.	TGTGCCAGCAGCCCCCTGTCCGCCCGGGGTGAAAAACTGTTTTTT	CASSPLSARGEKLFF